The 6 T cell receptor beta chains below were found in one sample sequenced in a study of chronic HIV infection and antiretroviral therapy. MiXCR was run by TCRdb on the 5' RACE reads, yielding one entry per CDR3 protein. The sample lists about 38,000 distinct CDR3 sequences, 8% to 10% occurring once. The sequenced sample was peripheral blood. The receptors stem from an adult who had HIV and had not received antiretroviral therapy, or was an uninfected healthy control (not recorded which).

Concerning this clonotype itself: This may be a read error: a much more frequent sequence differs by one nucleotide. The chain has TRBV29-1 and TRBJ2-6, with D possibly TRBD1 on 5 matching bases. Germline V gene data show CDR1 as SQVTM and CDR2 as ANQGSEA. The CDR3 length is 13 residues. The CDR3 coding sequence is TGCAGCGTTATCAGGGATGGGACCAACGTCCTGACTTTC. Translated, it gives CSVIRDGTNVLTF. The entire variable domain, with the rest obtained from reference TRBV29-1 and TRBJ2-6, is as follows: SAVISQKPSRDICQRGTSLTIQCQVDSQVTMMFWYRQQPGQSLTLIATANQGSEATYESGFVIDKFPISRPNLTFSTLTVSNMSPEDSSIYLCSVIRDGTNVLTFGAGSRLTVL.

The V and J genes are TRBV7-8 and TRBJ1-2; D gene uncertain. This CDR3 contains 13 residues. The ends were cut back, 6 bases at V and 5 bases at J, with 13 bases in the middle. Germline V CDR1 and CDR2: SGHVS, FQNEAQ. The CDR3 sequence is CASRPDGSYGYTF. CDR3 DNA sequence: TGTGCCAGCAGACCGGACGGATCTTATGGCTACACCTTC.

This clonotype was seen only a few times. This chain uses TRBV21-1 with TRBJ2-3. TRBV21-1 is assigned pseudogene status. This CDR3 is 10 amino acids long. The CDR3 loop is CASRGDTQYF. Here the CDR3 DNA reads TGTGCCAGCCGGGGTGATACGCAGTATTTT.

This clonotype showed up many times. The CDR3 DNA sequence: TGTGCCAGCAGCCAAGATACCGCCTCCCTCGGGGATACGCAGTATTTT. Protein: CASSQDTASLGDTQYF. The V and J genes are TRBV4-2 and TRBJ2-3; D is uncertain. The CDR3 is made up of 16 amino acids. The germline V and J ends were trimmed by 0 bases and 6 bases, with 16 bases remaining between them. In germline, CDR1 is LGHNA, CDR2 YNFKEQ.

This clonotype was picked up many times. CDR3 region: CASSPRWGRYEQYF. As DNA, the CDR3 is TGTGCCAGCAGCCCGAGGTGGGGCCGCTACGAGCAGTACTTC. The gene calls are TRBV9 and TRBJ2-7; D may be TRBD1 (5 bases). Trimming cost V 4 bases and J 3 bases, with 14 bases left between them. CDR1 is SGDLS, CDR2 YYNGEE, per germline. This CDR3 is built from 14 residues.

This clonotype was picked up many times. The CDR3 DNA follows: TGTGCCTGGAGTGTACGACAGGTCACAGATACGCAGTATTTT. It codes for CAWSVRQVTDTQYF. This sequence joins TRBV30 and TRBJ2-3; tentatively, D is TRBD1 (6 bases). The germline CDR1 and CDR2 sequences are GTSNPN and SVGIG (reference sequence). CDR3 length equals 14 residues. V lost 0 bases, J lost 2 bases, and 9 bases lay in between.